The 9 T cell receptor beta chains reported below all come from one sample, sequenced in a study of blood T cell repertoires in COVID-19. Only in-frame clones appear in the TCRdb table, and some are missing; sequencing was by immunoSEQ multiplex PCR. The sample consists of some 52,000 clones, 89% of them appearing once. Material for sequencing was peripheral blood. These receptors all come from a man aged 60-69 years with active COVID-19.

This chain joins TRBV4-2 and TRBJ2-7; D is ambiguous. From germline, CDR1 is LGHNA and CDR2 YNFKEQ. The V and J ends lost 4 bases and 0 bases respectively, with 10 bases between them. The CDR3 has 14 amino acids. The CDR3 loop is CASSPSEASYEQYF. The CDR3 bases are TGTGCCAGCAGCCCTTCTGAGGCCTCCTACGAGCAGTACTTC.

The chain recombines TRBV9 with TRBJ1-6, with D possibly matching TRBD1 (5 bases). The CDR3 loop spans 14 amino acids. V was cut by 2 bases and J by 10 bases, with 13 bases left in between. Germline values: CDR1 SGDLS, CDR2 YYNGEE. The CDR3 sequence: CASSVGGSASPLHF. For the CDR3, the DNA is TGTGCCAGCAGCGTGGGGGGGTCGGCGTCACCCCTCCACTTT.

The chain combines TRBV28 with TRBJ2-7; TRBD2 matches 9 bases. Germline V gene lookup returns CDR1 MDHEN and CDR2 SYDVKM. V shed 10 bases and J 3 bases; nucleotides not matched to a gene: 10. The CDR3 spans 14 residues. CDR3 nucleotide sequence: TGTGCCACCTCCTCTAGCGGGACCCTCTACGAGCAGTACTTC. Translating gives CATSSSGTLYEQYF.

The chain is built from TRBV29-1 and TRBJ2-1; D possibly corresponds to TRBD1 (5 bases). Trimming shortened V by 5 bases and J by 6 bases, and 20 bases separated the two germline ends. The CDR3 is 15 amino acids. Germline lookup yields CDR1 SQVTM and CDR2 ANQGSEA. CDR3 bases: TGCAGCGTTCCAACCGGCGAAGGGGTGGTCAATGAGCAGTTCTTC. Its protein product is CSVPTGEGVVNEQFF.

The chain is built from TRBV7-3 and TRBJ2-3; D may be TRBD2 (6 bases). Germline V gene lookup returns CDR1 SGHTA and CDR2 FQGTGA. This CDR3 is 15 amino acids long. Trimming took off 0 bases at V and 0 bases at J, with 7 bases between the two ends. The CDR3 is CASSLTGTSTDTQYF. The CDR3 coding sequence is TGTGCCAGCAGCTTAACCGGGACTAGCACAGATACGCAGTATTTT. The whole variable domain, remainder taken from reference TRBV7-3 and TRBJ2-3, is GAGVSQTPSNKVTEKGKYVELRCDPISGHTALYWYRQSLGQGPEFLIYFQGTGAADDSGLPNDRFFAVRPEGSVSTLKIQRTERGDSAVYLCASSLTGTSTDTQYFGPGTRLTVL.

The chain joins TRBV5-4 to TRBJ2-3, with 10 positions matching TRBD1. CDR1 and CDR2 (germline): SGHNT, YYREEE (reference sequence). The V segment lost 4 bases and the J segment 0 bases; nucleotides outside the gene matches: 5. The CDR3 consists of 16 residues. As DNA, the CDR3 is TGTGCCAGCAGCGGACGGGACAGGGGCAGCACAGATACGCAGTATTTT. It specifies CASSGRDRGSTDTQYF.

This chain uses TRBV27 with TRBJ2-5, with 13 bases matching TRBD2. With V trimmed by 7 bases and J by 4 bases, 24 bases remained unmatched. Germline CDR1 reads MNHEY; CDR2 reads SMNVEV (reference sequence). The CDR3 spans 21 residues. The CDR3 protein is CASTTPGGLAGPQGARETQYF. CDR3 DNA sequence: TGTGCCAGCACCACCCCCGGGGGACTAGCGGGGCCCCAAGGGGCCAGAGAGACCCAGTACTTC.

The chain recombines TRBV19 with TRBJ2-5; 8 nucleotides match TRBD2. Looked up from germline, CDR1 is LNHDA and CDR2 is SQIVND (reference sequence). The CDR3 is made up of 15 amino acids. The J segment lost 1 base and the V segment lost 6 bases, leaving 7 bases of the junction unmatched. Here the CDR3 DNA reads TGTGCCAGTAGATGGGGCGGGGGGATCCAAGAGACCCAGTACTTC. It codes for CASRWGGGIQETQYF.

This clone appeared once. The V gene is TRBV7-9, the J gene TRBJ2-7; 9 bases are shared with TRBD1. V dropped 5 bases and J dropped 5; count of bases not matched to a gene: 7. Germline V gene sequence: CDR1 SEHNR, CDR2 FQNEAQ (reference sequence). The CDR3 loop spans 14 amino acids. In nucleotides, the CDR3 is TGTGCCAGCAGCCCAGGGACAGGGAACCACGAGCAGTACTTC. This sequence encodes CASSPGTGNHEQYF.